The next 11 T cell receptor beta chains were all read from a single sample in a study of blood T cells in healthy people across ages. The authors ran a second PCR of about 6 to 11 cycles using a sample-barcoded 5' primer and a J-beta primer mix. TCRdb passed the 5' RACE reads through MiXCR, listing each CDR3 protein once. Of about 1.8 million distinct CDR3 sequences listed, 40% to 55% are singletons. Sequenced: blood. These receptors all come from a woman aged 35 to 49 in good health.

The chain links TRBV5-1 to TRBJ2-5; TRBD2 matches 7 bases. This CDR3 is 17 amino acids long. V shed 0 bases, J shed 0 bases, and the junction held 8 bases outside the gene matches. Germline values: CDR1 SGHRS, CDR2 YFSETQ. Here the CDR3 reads CASSLGGQAGYQETQYF. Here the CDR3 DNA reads TGCGCCAGCAGCTTGGGGGGCCAAGCGGGGTACCAAGAGACCCAGTACTTC.

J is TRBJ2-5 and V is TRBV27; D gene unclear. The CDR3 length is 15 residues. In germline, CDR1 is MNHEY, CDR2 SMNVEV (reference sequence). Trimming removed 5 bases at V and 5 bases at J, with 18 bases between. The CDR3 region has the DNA TGTGCCAGCAGTATACAGTCCCTCAGCCGGGAGACCCAGTACTTC. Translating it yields CASSIQSLSRETQYF.

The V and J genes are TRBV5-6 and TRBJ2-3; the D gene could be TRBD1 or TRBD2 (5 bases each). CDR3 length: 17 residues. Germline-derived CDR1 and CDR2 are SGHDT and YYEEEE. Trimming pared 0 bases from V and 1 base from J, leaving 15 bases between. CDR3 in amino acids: CASSLAGQGKGTDTQYF. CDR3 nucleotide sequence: TGTGCCAGCAGCTTGGCGGGGCAGGGAAAGGGCACAGATACGCAGTATTTT.

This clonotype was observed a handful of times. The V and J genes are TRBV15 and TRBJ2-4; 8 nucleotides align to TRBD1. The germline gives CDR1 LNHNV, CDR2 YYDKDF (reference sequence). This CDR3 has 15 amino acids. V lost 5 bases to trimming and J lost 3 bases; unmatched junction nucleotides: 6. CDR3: CATSLGQGVKNIQYF. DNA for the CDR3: TGTGCCACCAGCTTAGGACAGGGAGTCAAAAACATTCAGTACTTC.

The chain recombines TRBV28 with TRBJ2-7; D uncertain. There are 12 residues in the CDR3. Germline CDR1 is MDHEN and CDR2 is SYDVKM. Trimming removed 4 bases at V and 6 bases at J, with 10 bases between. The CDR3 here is CASSSLMGEQYF. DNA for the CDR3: TGTGCCAGCAGTTCTCTGATGGGCGAGCAGTACTTC. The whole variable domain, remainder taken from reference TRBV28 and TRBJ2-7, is DVKVTQSSRYLVKRTGEKVFLECVQDMDHENMFWYRQDPGLGLRLIYFSYDVKMKEKGDIPEGYSVSREKKERFSLILESASTNQTSMYLCASSSLMGEQYFGPGTRLTVT.

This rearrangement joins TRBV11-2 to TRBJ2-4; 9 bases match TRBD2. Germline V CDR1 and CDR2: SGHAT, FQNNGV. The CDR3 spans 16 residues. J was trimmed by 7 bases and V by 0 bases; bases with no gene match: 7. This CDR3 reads CASSLEAGGTLNIQYF. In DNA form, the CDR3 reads TGTGCCAGCAGCTTAGAGGCGGGGGGGACTTTGAACATTCAGTACTTC. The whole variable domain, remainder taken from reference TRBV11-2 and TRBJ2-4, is EAGVAQSPRYKIIEKRQSVAFWCNPISGHATLYWYQQILGQGPKLLIQFQNNGVVDDSQLPKDRFSAERLKGVDSTLKIQPAKLEDSAVYLCASSLEAGGTLNIQYFGAGTRLSVL.

For the CDR3, the DNA is TGCAGTGCGATGGACAGGGTCAGGAGGAATGAGCAGTTCTTC. As protein: CSAMDRVRRNEQFF. This chain connects TRBV20-1 to TRBJ2-1; 8 nucleotides agree with TRBD1. This CDR3 is built from 14 residues. Germline V lookup: CDR1 DFQATT, CDR2 SNEGSKA (reference sequence). J was trimmed by 7 bases and V by 6 bases; bases with no gene match: 11.

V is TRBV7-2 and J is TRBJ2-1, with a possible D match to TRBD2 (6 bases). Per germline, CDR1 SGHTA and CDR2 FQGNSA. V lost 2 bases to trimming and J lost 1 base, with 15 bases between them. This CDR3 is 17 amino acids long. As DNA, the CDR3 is TGTGCCAGCAGCTTATTGGGGTCGGGGGTTTCCTACAATGAGCAGTTCTTC. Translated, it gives CASSLLGSGVSYNEQFF. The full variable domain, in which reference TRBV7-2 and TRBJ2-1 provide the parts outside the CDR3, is GAGVSQSPSNKVTEKGKDVELRCDPISGHTALYWYRQSLGQGLEFLIYFQGNSAPDKSGLPSDRFSAERTGGSVSTLTIQRTQQEDSAVYLCASSLLGSGVSYNEQFFGPGTRLTVL.

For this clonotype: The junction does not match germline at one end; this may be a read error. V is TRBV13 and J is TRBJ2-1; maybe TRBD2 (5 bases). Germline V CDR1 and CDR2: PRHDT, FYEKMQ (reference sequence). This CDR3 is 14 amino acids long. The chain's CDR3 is CASSIGLSMNEQFF. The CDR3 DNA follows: TGTGCCAGCAGCATAGGACTTTCTATGAATGAGCAGTTCTTC.

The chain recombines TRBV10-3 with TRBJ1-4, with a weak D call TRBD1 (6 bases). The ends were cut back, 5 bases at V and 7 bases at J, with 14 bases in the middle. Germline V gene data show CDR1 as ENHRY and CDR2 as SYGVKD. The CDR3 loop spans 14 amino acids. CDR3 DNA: TGTGCCATCAGTTCCGCGCAGGGGACTGAAAAACTGTTTTTT. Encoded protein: CAISSAQGTEKLFF.

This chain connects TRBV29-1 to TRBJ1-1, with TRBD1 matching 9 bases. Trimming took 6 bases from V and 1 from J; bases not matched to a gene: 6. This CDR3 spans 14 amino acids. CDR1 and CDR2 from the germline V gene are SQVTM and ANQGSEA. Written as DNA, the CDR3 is TGCAGCGTATTACAGGGGGCTGGGAACACTGAAGCTTTCTTT. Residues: CSVLQGAGNTEAFF.